This T cell receptor beta chain was sequenced for a study of CD8 T cells in Susac syndrome. Reverse transcription used roughly 0.45 to 1 ug RNA and random hexamers. TCRdb independently ran MiXCR on the immunoSEQ multiplex PCR reads; one entry per CDR3 protein. The repertoire holds around 71,000 distinct CDR3 sequences, over 90% seen once, with approximately 0.11% in the top ten. CDR1 and CDR2 from the germline V gene are LGHNA and YSLEER. This CDR3 has 15 amino acids. Trimming cost V 1 base and J 2 bases, with 10 bases left between them. The clonotype originates from a human donor with multiple sclerosis. Sequencing was performed on CD4+ T cells from PBMCs. This sequence joins TRBV4-3 and TRBJ2-3, with D possibly TRBD1 on 5 matching bases. CDR3 coding DNA: TGCGCCAGCAGCCAAGCACAGGTGACCACAGATACGCAGTATTTT. It encodes CASSQAQVTTDTQYF.